A selection of T cell receptor beta chains follows, all from one sample in a study of shared clonotypes between healthy human individuals. Only in-frame clones appear in the TCRdb table, and some are missing; sequencing was by immunoSEQ multiplex PCR. Among 300,000 to 350,000 clones, about 73% were seen once, and the ten largest hold 10%. The sequencing input was memory CD4+ T cells sorted from blood. All receptors come from a man aged 25 to 40 in good health. Both conserved end residues are part of each CDR3. Each record gives: CDR3 length, clone size, D gene, V gene, J gene, CDR3 protein, CDR3 DNA. D genes are given only for firm matches. A row's size may be missing; if present it is once, few, many or a size class.

cdr3_length: 11; clone_size: .; d_call: .; v_call: TRBV5-1; j_call: TRBJ2-1; cdr3_aa: CASSLDLEQFF; cdr3_nt: TGCGCCAGCAGCTTGGACTTAGAGCAGTTCTTC
cdr3_length: 13; clone_size: few; d_call: TRBD1; v_call: TRBV29-1; j_call: TRBJ1-2; cdr3_aa: CSVSMGQGLGYTF; cdr3_nt: TGCAGCGTTTCCATGGGACAGGGTCTTGGCTACACCTTC
cdr3_length: 16; clone_size: .; d_call: .; v_call: TRBV4-1; j_call: TRBJ2-1; cdr3_aa: CASSQVDLISYNEQFF; cdr3_nt: TGCGCCAGCAGCCAAGTAGATCTGATATCCTACAATGAGCAGTTCTTC
cdr3_length: 14; clone_size: .; d_call: .; v_call: TRBV5-4; j_call: TRBJ2-5; cdr3_aa: CASSLALAPETQYF; cdr3_nt: TGTGCCAGCAGCTTGGCATTAGCGCCAGAGACCCAGTACTTC
cdr3_length: 14; clone_size: .; d_call: .; v_call: TRBV7-9; j_call: TRBJ2-5; cdr3_aa: CASSRKGLRETQYF; cdr3_nt: TGTGCCAGCAGCCGAAAGGGACTCAGGGAGACCCAGTACTTC
cdr3_length: 15; clone_size: .; d_call: .; v_call: TRBV27; j_call: TRBJ1-1; cdr3_aa: CASSPTRGANTEAFF; cdr3_nt: TGTGCCAGCAGTCCAACACGGGGGGCGAACACTGAAGCTTTCTTT
cdr3_length: 13; clone_size: .; d_call: TRBD1; v_call: TRBV6-1; j_call: TRBJ2-7; cdr3_aa: CASSPGTGSEQYF; cdr3_nt: TGTGCCAGCAGTCCCGGGACAGGGTCCGAGCAGTACTTC
cdr3_length: 14; clone_size: .; d_call: .; v_call: TRBV28; j_call: TRBJ1-3; cdr3_aa: CASSFSSSGNTIYF; cdr3_nt: TGTGCCAGCAGTTTTTCCAGCTCTGGAAACACCATATATTTT
cdr3_length: 15; clone_size: .; d_call: .; v_call: TRBV18; j_call: TRBJ1-5; cdr3_aa: CASSRTMGGNQPQHF; cdr3_nt: TGTGCCAGCTCACGCACCATGGGGGGCAATCAGCCCCAGCATTTT
cdr3_length: 15; clone_size: .; d_call: .; v_call: TRBV7-9; j_call: TRBJ2-3; cdr3_aa: CASSRKDGTTDTQYF; cdr3_nt: TGTGCCAGCAGCCGAAAGGACGGCACCACAGATACGCAGTATTTT
cdr3_length: 13; clone_size: .; d_call: .; v_call: TRBV7-9; j_call: TRBJ2-5; cdr3_aa: CASSPTVGATQYF; cdr3_nt: TGTGCCAGCAGCCCCACGGTAGGGGCGACCCAGTACTTC
cdr3_length: 16; clone_size: .; d_call: TRBD2; v_call: TRBV7-2; j_call: TRBJ2-7; cdr3_aa: CASSLFTSGRAHEQYF; cdr3_nt: TGTGCCAGCAGCCTCTTCACTAGCGGGAGGGCCCACGAGCAGTACTTC
cdr3_length: 14; clone_size: .; d_call: .; v_call: TRBV5-5; j_call: TRBJ1-1; cdr3_aa: CASSLEWENTEAFF; cdr3_nt: TGTGCCAGCAGCTTGGAGTGGGAGAACACTGAAGCTTTCTTT
cdr3_length: 14; clone_size: .; d_call: .; v_call: TRBV7-1; j_call: TRBJ1-5; cdr3_aa: CASSGTASNQPQHF; cdr3_nt: TGTGCCAGCTCCGGTACAGCTAGCAATCAGCCCCAGCATTTT
cdr3_length: 16; clone_size: .; d_call: TRBD1; v_call: TRBV5-1; j_call: TRBJ1-6; cdr3_aa: CASSALTGSLNSPLHF; cdr3_nt: TGCGCCAGCAGCGCCCTGACAGGGAGCCTTAATTCACCCCTCCACTTT
cdr3_length: 15; clone_size: .; d_call: TRBD1; v_call: TRBV15; j_call: TRBJ1-2; cdr3_aa: CATSRDRTGDYGYTF; cdr3_nt: TGTGCCACCAGCAGAGATCGGACAGGGGATTATGGCTACACCTTC
cdr3_length: 14; clone_size: .; d_call: .; v_call: TRBV19; j_call: TRBJ2-1; cdr3_aa: CASSPGRWGDEQFF; cdr3_nt: TGTGCCAGTAGTCCAGGGCGGTGGGGGGATGAGCAGTTCTTC
cdr3_length: 19; clone_size: .; d_call: TRBD2; v_call: TRBV7-9; j_call: TRBJ2-1; cdr3_aa: CASSQELAGGPWSGNEQFF; cdr3_nt: TGTGCCAGCAGCCAAGAACTAGCGGGAGGGCCTTGGAGTGGTAATGAGCAGTTCTTC
cdr3_length: 14; clone_size: .; d_call: TRBD1; v_call: TRBV14; j_call: TRBJ1-4; cdr3_aa: CASSPGQGEEKLFF; cdr3_nt: TGTGCCAGCAGCCCAGGACAGGGGGAAGAAAAACTGTTTTTT
cdr3_length: 13; clone_size: .; d_call: TRBD2; v_call: TRBV10-1; j_call: TRBJ2-1; cdr3_aa: CASSGLGRGEQFF; cdr3_nt: TGCGCCAGCAGTGGTCTCGGGAGGGGTGAGCAGTTCTTC
cdr3_length: 17; clone_size: few; d_call: .; v_call: TRBV5-1; j_call: TRBJ1-2; cdr3_aa: CASSPGALDRTNYGYTF; cdr3_nt: TGCGCCAGCAGCCCGGGGGCCCTGGATCGAACTAACTATGGCTACACCTTC
cdr3_length: 16; clone_size: .; d_call: TRBD1; v_call: TRBV4-2; j_call: TRBJ1-1; cdr3_aa: CASSPQGLRANTEAFF; cdr3_nt: TGTGCCAGCAGCCCACAGGGGTTAAGGGCGAACACTGAAGCTTTCTTT
cdr3_length: 15; clone_size: .; d_call: .; v_call: TRBV28; j_call: TRBJ2-2; cdr3_aa: CASSLFAGGAGELFF; cdr3_nt: TGTGCCAGCAGTTTATTTGCGGGCGGGGCCGGGGAGCTGTTTTTT
cdr3_length: 15; clone_size: few; d_call: TRBD2; v_call: TRBV5-1; j_call: TRBJ2-7; cdr3_aa: CASSVGLGILGEQYF; cdr3_nt: TGCGCCAGCAGCGTCGGACTAGGGATTCTCGGCGAGCAGTACTTC
cdr3_length: 15; clone_size: .; d_call: .; v_call: TRBV7-9; j_call: TRBJ1-2; cdr3_aa: CASSLQVSGAIGYTF; cdr3_nt: TGTGCCAGCAGCTTACAAGTCTCGGGGGCGATTGGCTACACCTTC
cdr3_length: 16; clone_size: .; d_call: .; v_call: TRBV5-1; j_call: TRBJ1-1; cdr3_aa: CASSTVSWGGNTEAFF; cdr3_nt: TGCGCCAGCAGCACTGTGTCATGGGGAGGGAACACTGAAGCTTTCTTT
cdr3_length: 13; clone_size: .; d_call: .; v_call: TRBV11-2; j_call: TRBJ1-5; cdr3_aa: CASSGTPNQPQHF; cdr3_nt: TGTGCCAGCAGCGGGACTCCCAATCAGCCCCAGCATTTT
cdr3_length: 14; clone_size: .; d_call: TRBD2; v_call: TRBV29-1; j_call: TRBJ2-1; cdr3_aa: CSVETSGSYNEQFF; cdr3_nt: TGCAGCGTCGAGACTAGCGGGAGTTACAATGAGCAGTTCTTC
cdr3_length: 16; clone_size: .; d_call: TRBD2; v_call: TRBV2; j_call: TRBJ2-6; cdr3_aa: CASSESLAGGANVLTF; cdr3_nt: TGTGCCAGCAGCGAATCCCTAGCGGGAGGGGCCAACGTCCTGACTTTC
cdr3_length: 9; clone_size: .; d_call: .; v_call: TRBV20-1; j_call: TRBJ2-7; cdr3_aa: CSAQREQYF; cdr3_nt: TGCAGTGCCCAGCGCGAGCAGTACTTC
cdr3_length: 17; clone_size: few; d_call: TRBD1; v_call: TRBV2; j_call: TRBJ2-4; cdr3_aa: CASSEISLGTGVNIQYF; cdr3_nt: TGTGCCAGCAGCGAAATCTCCCTTGGGACAGGGGTAAACATTCAGTACTTC
cdr3_length: 13; clone_size: few; d_call: .; v_call: TRBV2; j_call: TRBJ2-5; cdr3_aa: CASNLDRKETQYF; cdr3_nt: TGTGCCAGCAATCTAGACAGGAAAGAGACCCAGTACTTC
cdr3_length: 14; clone_size: .; d_call: TRBD1; v_call: TRBV11-2; j_call: TRBJ2-7; cdr3_aa: CASSLDRGRYEQYF; cdr3_nt: TGTGCCAGCAGCTTAGACAGGGGGCGGTACGAGCAGTACTTC
cdr3_length: 14; clone_size: .; d_call: .; v_call: TRBV5-6; j_call: TRBJ1-1; cdr3_aa: CASSLRGIDTEAFF; cdr3_nt: TGTGCCAGCAGCTTGAGGGGGATAGACACTGAAGCTTTCTTT
cdr3_length: 15; clone_size: .; d_call: .; v_call: TRBV10-3; j_call: TRBJ2-1; cdr3_aa: CAISGGVSSYNEQFF; cdr3_nt: TGTGCCATCAGTGGGGGTGTTTCGTCCTACAATGAGCAGTTCTTC
cdr3_length: 14; clone_size: .; d_call: .; v_call: TRBV14; j_call: TRBJ1-1; cdr3_aa: CASSPPGGYTEAFF; cdr3_nt: TGTGCCAGCAGCCCTCCGGGGGGGTACACTGAAGCTTTCTTT